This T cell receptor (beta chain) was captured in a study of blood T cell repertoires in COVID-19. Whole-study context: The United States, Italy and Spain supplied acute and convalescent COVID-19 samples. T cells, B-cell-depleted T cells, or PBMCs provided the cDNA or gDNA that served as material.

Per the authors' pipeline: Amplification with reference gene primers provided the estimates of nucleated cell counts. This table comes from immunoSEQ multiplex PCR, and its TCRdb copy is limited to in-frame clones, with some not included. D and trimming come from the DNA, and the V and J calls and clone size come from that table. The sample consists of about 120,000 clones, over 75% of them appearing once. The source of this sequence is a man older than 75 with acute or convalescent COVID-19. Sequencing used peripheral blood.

CDR3 in amino acids: CASSDYPGGPREQYF. CDR3 in DNA: TGTGCCAGCAGTGATTACCCAGGGGGCCCGCGGGAGCAGTACTTC. The V and J genes are TRBV2 and TRBJ2-7, with 8 positions matching TRBD1. J gave up 7 bases and V 3 bases, and 11 bases lay outside the gene matches. The CDR3 has 15 residues. Germline CDR1 is SNHLY and CDR2 is FYNNEI.